The next 29 T cell receptor beta chains were all read from a single sample in a study of cytomegalovirus exposure and HLA in healthy donors. The PCR was carried out with 60 Vbeta primers and 13 Jbeta primers. This table comes from immunoSEQ multiplex PCR, and its TCRdb copy is limited to in-frame clones, with some not included. Altogether 100,000 or so clones are present, about 74% being singletons, with the ten largest covering 8.5% to 10%. The sequencing input was PBMCs. Receptor source: a male donor in good health and CMV-seropositive.

The chain recombines TRBV7-3 with TRBJ2-5; D call uncertain. Deletions cut 5 bases from V and 0 bases from J, with 7 bases between. The CDR3 is 13 amino acids. CDR1 and CDR2 (germline): SGHTA, FQGTGA. The CDR3 is CASSTVYQETQYF. In DNA, the CDR3 is TGTGCCAGCAGCACAGTGTACCAAGAGACCCAGTACTTC. Full variable domain (missing parts from reference TRBV7-3 and TRBJ2-5): GAGVSQTPSNKVTEKGKYVELRCDPISGHTALYWYRQSLGQGPEFLIYFQGTGAADDSGLPNDRFFAVRPEGSVSTLKIQRTERGDSAVYLCASSTVYQETQYFGPGTRLLVL.

This chain links TRBV10-2 with TRBJ2-1; perhaps TRBD2 as D (5 bases). CDR3 length equals 15 residues. V lost 4 bases, J lost 0 bases, and 10 bases lay in between. Germline V gene lookup returns CDR1 WSHSY and CDR2 SAAADI. In DNA, the CDR3 is TGCGCCAGCAGTGCGGCTGGAGGCTCCTACAATGAGCAGTTCTTC. It encodes CASSAAGGSYNEQFF.

The rearrangement joins TRBV7-2 to TRBJ2-5; D is uncertain. Trimming took off 4 bases at V and 2 bases at J, with 11 bases between the two ends. Germline CDR1 reads SGHTA; CDR2 reads FQGNSA. The CDR3 covers 14 residues. The CDR3 DNA sequence: TGTGCCAGCAGCTCAAACCGGGTTCAAGAGACCCAGTACTTC. It translates to CASSSNRVQETQYF.

This sequence joins TRBV28 and TRBJ2-7; possible D gene TRBD2, 5 bases. V was clipped by 6 bases and J by 6 bases, with 12 bases between them. The CDR3 has 12 residues. CDR1 and CDR2 from the germline V gene are MDHEN and SYDVKM. The CDR3 DNA follows: TGTGCCAGCAGAGTAACGGGAAGCGAGCAGTACTTC. Translating it yields CASRVTGSEQYF.

The chain combines TRBV7-2 with TRBJ2-3; D might be TRBD2 (7 bases). The CDR3 has 17 residues. V was trimmed by 5 bases and J by 4 bases, leaving 22 bases between them. Germline CDR1 reads SGHTA; CDR2 reads FQGNSA. The CDR3 DNA reads TGTGCCAGCAGCCCTTTCAGAGGGGGAGGGATAGCAGATACGCAGTATTTT. Translation gives CASSPFRGGGIADTQYF.

The chain joins TRBV11-2 to TRBJ2-3, with TRBD2 matching over 13 bases. Germline V gene lookup returns CDR1 SGHAT and CDR2 FQNNGV. This CDR3 spans 14 amino acids. The J segment lost 7 bases and the V segment lost 5 bases, leaving 3 bases of the junction unmatched. The chain's CDR3 is CASSPTSGRHTQYF. CDR3 DNA sequence: TGTGCCAGCAGCCCGACTAGCGGGAGGCATACGCAGTATTTT.

The rearrangement joins TRBV19 to TRBJ2-5; no definite D call. Germline CDR1 and CDR2: LNHDA and SQIVND (reference sequence). CDR3 size: 14 residues. Trimming removed 1 base at V and 0 bases at J, with 6 bases between. For the CDR3, the DNA is TGTGCCAGTAGTATAGCACAAAACCAAGAGACCCAGTACTTC. This sequence encodes CASSIAQNQETQYF.

The J gene is TRBJ2-7, the V gene TRBV30, with TRBD2 matching 9 bases. V lost 4 bases and J lost 7; bases outside the gene matches: 17. The germline V gene has CDR1 GTSNPN and CDR2 SVGIG (reference sequence). The CDR3 is 16 amino acids. CDR3 loop: CAWKKRLGGRAGEQYF. In nucleotides, the CDR3 is TGTGCCTGGAAGAAGCGTCTCGGCGGGAGGGCCGGGGAGCAGTACTTC.

The chain employs TRBV7-6 and TRBJ2-7; TRBD2 aligns across 10 bases. Germline V gives CDR1 SGHVS, CDR2 FNYEAQ. The J segment lost 0 bases and the V segment lost 5 bases, leaving 7 bases of the junction unmatched. The CDR3 has 16 residues. The CDR3 sequence: CASSPTSSGSSYEQYF. In DNA, the CDR3 is TGTGCCAGCAGCCCTACTTCTAGCGGGAGCTCCTACGAGCAGTACTTC.

The chain links TRBV27 to TRBJ1-6; TRBD1 matches at 7 bases. J lost 5 bases, V lost 5 bases, and 6 bases had no gene match. CDR3 size: 15 residues. CDR1 is MNHEY and CDR2 is SMNVEV in the germline V gene (reference sequence). CDR3 in DNA: TGTGCCAGCAGTCATAACAGGGGAGATAATTCACCCCTCCACTTT. This sequence encodes CASSHNRGDNSPLHF.

V and J are TRBV11-2 and TRBJ2-1; possibly TRBD1 for D (5 bases). Germline V gene sequence: CDR1 SGHAT, CDR2 FQNNGV. This CDR3 comprises 13 residues. V lost 5 bases, J lost 5 bases, and 10 bases lay in between. CDR3 sequence (DNA): TGTGCCAGCAGCCGGACAATTAACAATGAGCAGTTCTTC. It encodes CASSRTINNEQFF.

The CDR3 region is CASSLDLAGSYNEQFF. CDR3 sequence (DNA): TGCGCCAGCAGCTTGGATTTGGCAGGTTCCTACAATGAGCAGTTCTTC. The chain is built from TRBV5-1 and TRBJ2-1, with no clear D. This CDR3 spans 16 amino acids. From germline, CDR1 is SGHRS and CDR2 YFSETQ. V lost 0 bases to trimming and J lost 1 base, with 11 bases between them. Supplemented by reference TRBV5-1 and TRBJ2-1, the full variable domain reads KAGVTQTPRYLIKTRGQQVTLSCSPISGHRSVSWYQQTPGQGLQFLFEYFSETQRNKGNFPGRFSGRQFSNSRSEMNVSTLELGDSALYLCASSLDLAGSYNEQFFGPGTRLTVL.

The rearrangement links TRBV7-2 to TRBJ1-3; the D gene is possibly TRBD1 (6 bases). This CDR3 contains 16 residues. Trimming shortened V by 5 bases and J by 0 bases, and 14 bases separated the two germline ends. Germline values: CDR1 SGHTA, CDR2 FQGNSA. The CDR3 spells CASSVQGTLSGNTIYF. In DNA form, the CDR3 reads TGTGCCAGCAGCGTACAGGGTACGCTCTCTGGAAACACCATATATTTT.

The rearrangement joins TRBV6-5 to TRBJ1-2, with D perhaps matching TRBD1 (6 bases). The CDR3 extends over 13 amino acids. Between the trimmed V and J ends, which lost 5 bases and 6 bases, there was a span of 13 bases. Germline lookup yields CDR1 MNHEY and CDR2 SVGAGI. CDR3 nucleotide sequence: TGTGCCAGCAGTCGTACAGGGACCCATGGCTACACCTTC. This sequence encodes CASSRTGTHGYTF.

This clone was counted only a few times. The V and J genes are TRBV11-1 and TRBJ2-2; 8 nucleotides align to TRBD2. Trimming at V came to 4 bases and at J to 3 bases, leaving 4 bases not matched to a gene. The CDR3 loop spans 15 amino acids. Germline V CDR1 and CDR2: SGHAT, FQDESV (reference sequence). CDR3 in amino acids: CASSSTSGYTGELFF. For the CDR3, the DNA is TGTGCCAGCAGCTCAACTAGCGGCTACACCGGGGAGCTGTTTTTT.

The chain recombines TRBV21-1 with TRBJ1-4; TRBD1 reflects the table's D call only, with no check against the DNA. TRBV21-1 is a known pseudogene. The CDR3 spans 18 residues. The CDR3 loop is CASSKDVSRQGAREKLFF. The DNA for the CDR3 is TGTGCCAGCAGCAAAGACGTATCAAGACAGGGGGCGAGGGAAAAACTGTTTTTT.

The V call is TRBV10-3, the J call TRBJ2-5; maybe TRBD2 (5 bases). The germline V and J ends were trimmed by 6 bases and 2 bases, with 13 bases remaining between them. The CDR3 length is 14 residues. The germline V gene encodes CDR1 ENHRY and CDR2 SYGVKD. The CDR3: CAISPRGRQETQYF. The CDR3 nucleotides read TGTGCCATCAGCCCCCGGGGTAGGCAAGAGACCCAGTACTTC.

As regards this clone: This same CDR3 is encoded by further DNA sequences in the sample. The V and J genes are TRBV18 and TRBJ2-1; 7 bases line up with TRBD2. This CDR3 has 14 residues. With V trimmed by 1 base and J by 10 bases, 7 bases remained unmatched. Per the germline V gene, CDR1 is KGHSH and CDR2 is LQKENI. The CDR3 loop is CASSPRIREDEQFF. The CDR3, as DNA: TGTGCCAGCTCACCACGAATCCGGGAGGACGAGCAGTTCTTC. Full variable domain (outside the CDR3, taken from reference TRBV18 and TRBJ2-1): NAGVMQNPRHLVRRRGQEARLRCSPMKGHSHVYWYRQLPEEGLKFMVYLQKENIIDESGMPKERFSAEFPKEGPSILRIQQVVRGDSAAYFCASSPRIREDEQFFGPGTRLTVL.

The sample holds one count of this clone. This chain uses TRBV5-1 with TRBJ2-5, with a weak D call TRBD1 (6 bases). There are 14 residues in the CDR3. V lost 0 bases and J 1 base, leaving 7 bases between the germline ends. Per germline, CDR1 SGHRS and CDR2 YFSETQ. Here the CDR3 DNA reads TGCGCCAGCAGCTTGGCAGGGGCCCAAGAGACCCAGTACTTC. It yields the protein CASSLAGAQETQYF.

The CDR3 DNA reads TGTGCCAGCAGTTCACGGGGGGGGTTCGGGGCCAACGTCCTGACTTTC. Translating gives CASSSRGGFGANVLTF. This chain uses TRBV6-5 with TRBJ2-6; TRBD2 matches at 8 bases. The ends lost 4 bases at V and 4 bases at J; junction bases unmatched: 6. CDR3 length equals 16 residues. Germline V gene sequence: CDR1 MNHEY, CDR2 SVGAGI.

The chain uses TRBV28 and TRBJ1-5; D gene ambiguous. V lost 1 base and J lost 5, with 12 bases in between. Germline V CDR1 and CDR2: MDHEN, SYDVKM. This CDR3 has 15 residues. CDR3 sequence (DNA): TGTGCCAGCAGTTTATCAGGTTTCTTACATCAGCCCCAGCATTTT. Encoded protein: CASSLSGFLHQPQHF.

This clone appeared a single time. V is TRBV6-5 and J is TRBJ1-4; no reliable D call. This CDR3 is built from 14 residues. In germline, CDR1 is MNHEY, CDR2 SVGAGI. V was pared by 6 bases and J by 5 bases, with 13 bases between. The CDR3 region has the DNA TGTGCCAGCAGCCTTTCCTACCGGAATGAAAAACTGTTTTTT. It is translated as CASSLSYRNEKLFF.

This sequence joins TRBV7-3 and TRBJ1-4, with TRBD1 matching 7 bases. J was trimmed by 5 bases and V by 5 bases; bases with no gene match: 8. The CDR3 spans 15 residues. Per the germline V gene, CDR1 is SGHTA and CDR2 is FQGTGA. The CDR3 here is CASSPTGTENEKLFF. The CDR3 DNA is TGTGCCAGCAGCCCGACGGGGACAGAAAATGAAAAACTGTTTTTT.

The chain carries TRBV7-3 and TRBJ2-2; 10 bases line up with TRBD2. The germline gives CDR1 SGHTA, CDR2 FQGTGA. V trimming: 4 bases; J trimming: 4 bases; junction bases outside the gene matches: 3. The CDR3 has 15 residues. The chain's CDR3 is CASSSGTSVTGELFF. The CDR3 DNA reads TGTGCCAGCAGCTCCGGGACTAGCGTCACCGGGGAGCTGTTTTTT.

This clone was seen more than once but under ten times. The V call is TRBV27, the J call TRBJ2-2; 10 bases align to TRBD2. The CDR3 is 17 residues long. V was pared by 3 bases and J by 1 base, with 5 bases of the junction left unmatched. The germline V gene encodes CDR1 MNHEY and CDR2 SMNVEV (reference sequence). This CDR3 is CASSFSAGGMNTGELFF. CDR3 coding DNA: TGTGCCAGCAGTTTTTCAGCGGGAGGGATGAACACCGGGGAGCTGTTTTTT.

This rearrangement joins TRBV4-1 to TRBJ2-5; the D gene is possibly TRBD2 (6 bases). The CDR3 sequence is 16 residues long. CDR1 MGHRA and CDR2 YSYEKL come from the germline V gene. V gave up 0 bases and J gave up 5 bases, with 16 bases separating them. This chain's CDR3 is CASSQDQGLHRETQYF. The CDR3 DNA sequence: TGCGCCAGCAGCCAAGATCAGGGACTGCATCGGGAGACCCAGTACTTC.

CDR3 in amino acids: CASSLAGRVNEQFF. The CDR3 nucleotides read TGTGCCAGCAGCCTGGCAGGCAGGGTGAATGAGCAGTTCTTC. The rearrangement joins TRBV7-2 to TRBJ2-1; the D gene is possibly TRBD1 (5 bases). Germline assignment: CDR1 SGHTA and CDR2 FQGNSA. V shed 5 bases and J shed 7 bases, with 15 bases lying between them. The CDR3 is made up of 14 amino acids.

CDR3 protein: CASSLPGLAGPRDTQYF. The DNA for the CDR3 is TGTGCCAGCAGTCTTCCGGGACTAGCGGGCCCACGAGATACGCAGTATTTT. The chain combines TRBV27 with TRBJ2-3; 12 positions agree with TRBD2. This CDR3 spans 17 amino acids. From germline, CDR1 is MNHEY and CDR2 SMNVEV (reference sequence). The V and J ends lost 5 bases and 5 bases, in that order; junction bases with no gene match: 11.

About this clone itself: One junction end disagrees with the germline gene, perhaps due to a read error. The chain recombines TRBV30 with TRBJ2-7; possible D gene TRBD1, 6 bases. The CDR3 length is 11 residues. The germline CDR1 and CDR2 sequences are GTSNPN and SVGIG (reference sequence). The CDR3 region has the DNA TGTGCCTGGAGTAGGGGGACATCCCGGCTGTTC. Amino acid sequence: CAWSRGTSRLF.